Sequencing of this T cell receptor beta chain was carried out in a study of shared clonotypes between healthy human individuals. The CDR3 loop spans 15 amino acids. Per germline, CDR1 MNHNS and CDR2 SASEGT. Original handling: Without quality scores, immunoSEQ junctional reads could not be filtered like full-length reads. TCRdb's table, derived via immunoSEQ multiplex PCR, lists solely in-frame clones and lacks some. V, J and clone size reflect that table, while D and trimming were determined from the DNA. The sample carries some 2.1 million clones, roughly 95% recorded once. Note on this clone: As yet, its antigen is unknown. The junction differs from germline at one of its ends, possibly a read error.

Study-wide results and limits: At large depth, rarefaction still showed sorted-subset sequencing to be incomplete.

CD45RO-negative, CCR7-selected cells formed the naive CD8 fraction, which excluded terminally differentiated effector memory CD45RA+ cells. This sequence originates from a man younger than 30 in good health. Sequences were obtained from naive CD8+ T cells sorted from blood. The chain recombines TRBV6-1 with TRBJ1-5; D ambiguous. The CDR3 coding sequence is TGTGCCAGCAGTGAAGATTTAGTTAGCTATCAGCCCCAGCATTTT. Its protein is CASSEDLVSYQPQHF.